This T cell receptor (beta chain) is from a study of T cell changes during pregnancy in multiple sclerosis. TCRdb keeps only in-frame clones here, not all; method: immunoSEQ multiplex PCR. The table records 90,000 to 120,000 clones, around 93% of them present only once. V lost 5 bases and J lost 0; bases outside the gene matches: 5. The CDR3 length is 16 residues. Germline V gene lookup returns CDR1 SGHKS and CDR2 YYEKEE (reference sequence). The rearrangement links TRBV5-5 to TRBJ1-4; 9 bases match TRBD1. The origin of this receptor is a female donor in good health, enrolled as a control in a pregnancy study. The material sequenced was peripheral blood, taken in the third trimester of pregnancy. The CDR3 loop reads CASRRDRASTNEKLFF. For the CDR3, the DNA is TGTGCCAGCAGAAGGGACAGGGCCTCAACTAATGAAAAACTGTTTTTT.